This record concerns one TCR beta chain sequence. The sample comes from a study of blood T cell repertoires in COVID-19. Turning to the study itself: Samples of COVID-19 (acute and convalescent) were obtained from the United States, Italy and Spain. PBMCs, B-cell-depleted T cells, or T cells were the source of the cDNA or gDNA that made up the material.

In the source study's methods: Amplification of reference gene primers was used by the study to estimate nucleated cell counts. Some clones are missing from TCRdb's copy, which holds only in-frame ones; the method was immunoSEQ multiplex PCR. Clonal size and the V and J genes are those of that table, whereas D and trimming came from the DNA. The data show about 40,000 clones, 86% seen once. The CDR3 consists of 15 residues. V dropped 0 bases and J dropped 5; count of bases not matched to a gene: 5. The V gene's germline CDR1 is LNHNV and CDR2 YYDKDF (reference sequence). The source of this sequence is a man aged 45-65 years in a cohort sampled during active COVID-19. The sequencing input was peripheral blood. The chain joins TRBV15 to TRBJ2-3, with 7 positions matching TRBD2. Written as DNA, the CDR3 is TGTGCCACCAGCAGAGATTGGGGAGGGATAGATACGCAGTATTTT. Its translation: CATSRDWGGIDTQYF.